This note documents a single T cell receptor (beta chain) sequence. Its matching antigen is unknown. This sample is part of a study of response to subunit inactivated influenza vaccine. General observations from the study: The authors proposed limited new T cell recruitment per seasonal influenza vaccination.

Trimming shortened V by 0 bases and J by 4 bases, and 12 bases separated the two germline ends. The CDR3 sequence is 15 residues long. Germline lookup yields CDR1 SGHVS and CDR2 FNYEAQ. Using its own MiXCR run on the RT-PCR reads, TCRdb lists one record per CDR3 protein. The sample consists of roughly 500,000 distinct CDR3 sequences, about 15% of them appearing once. V is TRBV7-6 and J is TRBJ1-2; D gene uncertain. Sequences were derived from CD4+ T cells sorted from PBMCs, sampled 23 to 25 months after vaccination. This TCR was recovered from a man between 50 and 69 years old who received an inactivated influenza vaccine. CDR3 DNA: TGTGCCAGCAGCTTAGCGTACAGCCGCCGCTATGGCTACACCTTC. Its protein product is CASSLAYSRRYGYTF.